These 32 T cell receptor beta chains came from one sample sequenced in a study of technical replicates of blood from a handful of donors. This table comes from immunoSEQ multiplex PCR, and its TCRdb copy is limited to in-frame clones, with some not included. This table has roughly 14,000 clones, approximately 88% appearing once. Sequencing was performed on PBMCs. The receptor source for this set is a human donor in good health.

There are a few counts of this clone. This rearrangement joins TRBV5-4 to TRBJ2-7; no firm D call. CDR3 length: 14 amino acids. V dropped 3 bases and J dropped 3 bases, with 13 bases sitting between them. The germline V gene encodes CDR1 SGHNT and CDR2 YYREEE (reference sequence). The CDR3 is CASSSPGQSYEQYF. The CDR3 DNA reads as TGTGCCAGCAGCTCTCCGGGTCAGAGCTACGAGCAGTACTTC.

The rearrangement uses TRBV7-8 and TRBJ1-2, with unresolved D. Trimming pared 1 base from V and 0 bases from J, leaving 9 bases between. This CDR3 comprises 15 residues. Germline V CDR1 and CDR2: SGHVS, FQNEAQ. The CDR3 region has the DNA TGTGCCAGCAGCTTAGGCCCCCGGGCTAACTATGGCTACACCTTC. Its translation is CASSLGPRANYGYTF.

V and J are TRBV28 and TRBJ2-1, with D perhaps matching TRBD2 (5 bases). Germline V gene lookup returns CDR1 MDHEN and CDR2 SYDVKM. The V end was cut by 7 bases, the J end by 8 bases, with 9 bases between. This CDR3 comprises 11 residues. The CDR3 nucleotides are TGTGCCAGCAAGGAGGCGTATGAGCAGTTCTTC. It specifies CASKEAYEQFF. Full variable domain (missing parts from reference TRBV28 and TRBJ2-1): DVKVTQSSRYLVKRTGEKVFLECVQDMDHENMFWYRQDPGLGLRLIYFSYDVKMKEKGDIPEGYSVSREKKERFSLILESASTNQTSMYLCASKEAYEQFFGPGTRLTVL.

V usage is TRBV4-2 and J usage is TRBJ2-7; possible D gene TRBD1, 7 bases. V shed 4 bases and J shed 2 bases, with 12 bases lying between them. The CDR3 loop spans 14 amino acids. In germline, CDR1 is LGHNA, CDR2 YNFKEQ. As DNA, the CDR3 is TGTGCCAGCAGCCCACAGGGGACTGCCTACGAGCAGTACTTC. This gives the protein CASSPQGTAYEQYF.

Only a few counts were recorded for this clone. The chain couples TRBV12-1 to TRBJ1-1. TRBV12-1 is deemed a pseudogene. The CDR3 has 14 amino acids. CDR3 sequence: CASSFAPPGAEAFF. Written as DNA, the CDR3 is TGTGCCAGCAGCTTTGCGCCCCCCGGGGCTGAAGCTTTCTTT.

J is TRBJ2-7 and V is TRBV11-2, with unresolved D. The germline V gene has CDR1 SGHAT and CDR2 FQNNGV. CDR3 length: 10 amino acids. V shed 4 bases and J shed 7 bases, with 5 bases lying between them. CDR3 loop: CASSSLEQYF. The CDR3 DNA follows: TGTGCCAGCAGCTCCTTAGAGCAGTACTTC.

This clone was seen once. The chain recombines TRBV6-1 with TRBJ2-7, with D perhaps TRBD2 (5 bases). CDR3 length: 13 residues. Trimming left V 10 bases short and J 1 base short, with 14 bases between. Germline lookup yields CDR1 MNHNS and CDR2 SASEGT. This CDR3 is CATDSARSYEQYF. CDR3 nucleotide sequence: TGTGCCACCGATAGCGCGAGATCCTACGAGCAGTACTTC.

V gene TRBV10-3 combines with J gene TRBJ1-1, with 7 bases aligning to TRBD1. The germline V gene has CDR1 ENHRY and CDR2 SYGVKD. This CDR3 has 15 residues. Trimming took 3 bases from V and 1 from J; bases not matched to a gene: 5. The CDR3 here is CAISDATGRNTEAFF. The CDR3 region has the DNA TGTGCCATCAGTGACGCGACAGGGCGGAACACTGAAGCTTTCTTT.

The chain links TRBV10-3 to TRBJ1-5; the match to TRBD1 covers 9 bases. Germline trimming cut 4 bases from V and 7 bases from J; bases unmatched to any gene: 8. Germline V gene sequence: CDR1 ENHRY, CDR2 SYGVKD. CDR3 length: 15 residues. The CDR3 reads CAISAEQGARQPQHF. CDR3 DNA sequence: TGTGCCATCAGTGCAGAACAGGGGGCACGGCAGCCCCAGCATTTT.

V is TRBV6-5 and J is TRBJ1-4; D possibly corresponds to TRBD1 (5 bases). The germline V and J ends were trimmed by 6 bases and 0 bases, with 8 bases remaining between them. Germline assignment: CDR1 MNHEY and CDR2 SVGAGI. The CDR3 runs 14 residues. In DNA, the CDR3 is TGTGCCAGCAGAGGGGCGGCAACTAATGAAAAACTGTTTTTT. This translates into CASRGAATNEKLFF.

The CDR3 DNA sequence: TGTGCCAGCAGCCAAGGGGCGGCACAGGGGGTCAATGAGCAGTTCTTC. Its protein is CASSQGAAQGVNEQFF. The genes are TRBV4-2 and TRBJ2-1, with 8 bases lining up with TRBD1. Germline CDR1 and CDR2: LGHNA and YNFKEQ. V gave up 1 base and J gave up 6 bases; unmatched junction bases: 8. This CDR3 has 16 residues.

V and J are TRBV7-3 and TRBJ2-2, with D maybe TRBD2 (5 bases). This CDR3 contains 14 residues. Germline-derived CDR1 and CDR2 are SGHTA and FQGTGA. Trimming pared 3 bases from V and 1 base from J, leaving 6 bases between. The CDR3 DNA follows: TGTGCCAGCAGCTTTCGGGGGAACACCGGGGAGCTGTTTTTT. Encoded protein: CASSFRGNTGELFF.

V and J are TRBV27 and TRBJ2-1; no firm D call. The CDR3 spans 15 residues. Per germline, CDR1 MNHEY and CDR2 SMNVEV (reference sequence). V dropped 2 bases and J dropped 8 bases, with 16 bases sitting between them. The CDR3 spells CASSLRRPSVYEQFF. The CDR3 coding sequence is TGTGCCAGCAGTTTACGCAGGCCCTCGGTGTATGAGCAGTTCTTC.

This clone was found a few times. The rearrangement uses TRBV18 and TRBJ2-7; unclear D gene. The CDR3 totals 14 residues. Germline lookup yields CDR1 KGHSH and CDR2 LQKENI. Trimming stripped 3 bases from V and 0 bases from J, with 9 bases between. CDR3 nucleotides: TGTGCCAGCTCACCTAACCCGGTCTCCTACGAGCAGTACTTC. This sequence encodes CASSPNPVSYEQYF.

The chain combines TRBV19 with TRBJ2-5; 11 bases map to TRBD2. J lost 0 bases, V lost 1 base, and 10 bases had no gene match. This CDR3 is built from 19 residues. The V gene's germline CDR1 is LNHDA and CDR2 SQIVND (reference sequence). CDR3 in amino acids: CASSIATSGSPRHQETQYF. Here the CDR3 DNA reads TGTGCCAGTAGTATAGCAACTAGCGGGAGTCCTCGACACCAAGAGACCCAGTACTTC.

The gene calls are TRBV6-1 and TRBJ2-1; TRBD1 matches 9 bases. The V segment lost 6 bases and the J segment 4 bases; nucleotides outside the gene matches: 7. Per the germline V gene, CDR1 is MNHNS and CDR2 is SASEGT. The CDR3 consists of 15 residues. CDR3 loop: CASRTGTGIYNEQFF. The CDR3 DNA reads as TGTGCCAGCAGAACCGGGACAGGGATATACAATGAGCAGTTCTTC.

This chain uses TRBV5-8 with TRBJ1-2, with 8 positions matching TRBD1. V shed 0 bases, J shed 8 bases, and the junction held 9 bases outside the gene matches. Germline lookup yields CDR1 SGHTS and CDR2 YDEGEE. The CDR3 runs to 15 residues. CDR3 bases: TGTGCCAGCAGCTTGGGAGAACAGGGGGTAGGCGGCTACACCTTC. It is translated as CASSLGEQGVGGYTF. Drawing the rest from reference TRBV5-8 and TRBJ1-2, the complete variable domain is EAGVTQSPTHLIKTRGQQATLRCSPISGHTSVYWYQQALGLGLQFLLWYDEGEERNRGNFPPRFSGRQFPNYSSELNVNALELEDSALYLCASSLGEQGVGGYTFGSGTRLTVV.

The chain links TRBV9 to TRBJ1-4; 7 bases are a match to TRBD1. CDR1 SGDLS and CDR2 YYNGEE come from the germline V gene. Trimming took 0 bases from V and 5 from J; bases not matched to a gene: 1. The CDR3 is 14 residues long. CDR3 in DNA: TGTGCCAGCAGCGTAGGGGACAGAAATGAAAAACTGTTTTTT. The encoded protein is CASSVGDRNEKLFF.

V usage is TRBV27 and J usage is TRBJ1-4; TRBD1 matches 7 bases. CDR1 and CDR2 from the germline V gene are MNHEY and SMNVEV (reference sequence). The CDR3 totals 15 residues. V gave up 2 bases and J gave up 6 bases; unmatched junction bases: 6. The CDR3 protein is CASSLGGGADEKLFF. The CDR3 nucleotides are TGTGCCAGCAGTTTAGGAGGGGGCGCGGATGAAAAACTGTTTTTT.

This chain joins TRBV18 and TRBJ1-5, with a tentative D call TRBD1 (5 bases). The CDR3 spans 15 residues. V lost 6 bases to trimming and J lost 3 bases, with 15 bases between them. Germline V lookup: CDR1 KGHSH, CDR2 LQKENI. CDR3 residues: CASSRGDSNNQPQHF. The CDR3 region has the DNA TGTGCCAGCTCCCGGGGGGATTCGAACAATCAGCCCCAGCATTTT.

In this sample, this clone is medium-sized (0.01 to 0.1%). J is TRBJ2-7 and V is TRBV19; 10 nucleotides match TRBD2. With 3 bases clipped from V and 3 bases from J, the junction kept 5 bases outside the gene matches. There are 15 residues in the CDR3. CDR1 is LNHDA, CDR2 SQIVND, per germline (reference sequence). CDR3 DNA: TGTGCCAGTAGTATGGAGCCTAGCGGGAGCTACGAGCAGTACTTC. This codes for CASSMEPSGSYEQYF.

J is TRBJ2-2 and V is TRBV11-3; D not certain. V lost 5 bases and J lost 4, with 8 bases in between. Germline CDR1 SGHNT, CDR2 YENEEA. The CDR3 runs to 13 residues. The CDR3 DNA reads TGTGCCAGCAGCCGGGTTTCCACCGGGGAGCTGTTTTTT. It specifies CASSRVSTGELFF.

The chain carries TRBV30 and TRBJ1-5, with D perhaps matching TRBD1 (5 bases). CDR1 is GTSNPN, CDR2 SVGIG, per germline (reference sequence). This CDR3 region has 13 residues. Between the trimmed V and J ends, which lost 0 bases and 2 bases, there was a span of 5 bases. The chain's CDR3 is CAWSVGGNQPQHF. In DNA, the CDR3 is TGTGCCTGGAGTGTAGGGGGCAATCAGCCCCAGCATTTT.

The genes are TRBV5-1 and TRBJ2-5, with 8 bases fitting TRBD2. Looked up from germline, CDR1 is SGHRS and CDR2 is YFSETQ. The length of the CDR3 is 15 residues. After removal of 6 bases from V and 1 base from J, the junction contained 8 bases not matched to a gene. CDR3 sequence reads: CASIQSGTSQETQYF. The CDR3 bases are TGCGCCAGCATTCAATCCGGGACTAGCCAAGAGACCCAGTACTTC.

The chain is built from TRBV5-1 and TRBJ1-1; D unresolved. V was trimmed by 5 bases and J by 8 bases, leaving 16 bases between them. Germline CDR1 reads SGHRS; CDR2 reads YFSETQ. CDR3 size: 13 residues. This CDR3 is CASRYTTVGEAFF. As DNA, the CDR3 is TGCGCCAGCAGGTATACTACCGTTGGGGAAGCTTTCTTT.

V and J are TRBV19 and TRBJ2-5; 11 nucleotides match TRBD1. The trim removed 7 bases at V and 5 bases at J, leaving 9 bases unmatched. The germline V gene encodes CDR1 LNHDA and CDR2 SQIVND (reference sequence). The CDR3 runs 15 residues. The CDR3 DNA follows: TGTGCCAGTACTTGGACAGGGGGCTTGGGGGAGACCCAGTACTTC. It yields the protein CASTWTGGLGETQYF.

J is TRBJ1-2 and V is TRBV25-1; no clear D gene. V was trimmed by 3 bases and J by 4 bases, leaving 12 bases between them. This CDR3 comprises 14 residues. The germline V gene has CDR1 MGHDK and CDR2 SYGVNS. CDR3 loop: CASSDSREFYGYTF. For the CDR3, the DNA is TGTGCCAGCAGTGATAGCCGGGAATTCTATGGCTACACCTTC.

By share of the sample, this clone is medium-sized. This sequence joins TRBV27 and TRBJ2-3; 7 bases line up with TRBD2. Germline V gives CDR1 MNHEY, CDR2 SMNVEV (reference sequence). Trimming at V came to 5 bases and at J to 5 bases, leaving 16 bases not matched to a gene. This CDR3 comprises 17 residues. CDR3 DNA: TGTGCCAGCAGTCCCTCAGGAGCGGGATGGATCATAGATACGCAGTATTTT. Amino acids: CASSPSGAGWIIDTQYF.

This clone has only a few counts. This chain links TRBV28 with TRBJ2-7; 7 bases map to TRBD2. V gave up 6 bases and J gave up 4 bases; unmatched junction bases: 24. The CDR3 consists of 19 residues. CDR1 and CDR2 (germline): MDHEN, SYDVKM. CDR3 in DNA: TGTGCCAGCAGCCCCCCCCCGAGCGGGACCTCCCCCCGGAGATACGAGCAGTACTTC. Translation gives CASSPPPSGTSPRRYEQYF.

The V gene is TRBV19, the J gene TRBJ2-5, with 12 positions matching TRBD2. CDR3 length: 14 amino acids. CDR1 is LNHDA and CDR2 is SQIVND in the germline V gene (reference sequence). Unmatched junction bases numbered 6, after V lost 9 bases and J lost 4 bases. The CDR3 DNA reads as TGTGCCAGCCGGACTAGCGGGGCGGGAGAGACCCAGTACTTC. Translating gives CASRTSGAGETQYF.

V gene TRBV20-1 combines with J gene TRBJ2-5; D remains ambiguous. V gave up 6 bases and J gave up 5 bases, with 10 bases separating them. CDR1 DFQATT and CDR2 SNEGSKA come from the germline V gene (reference sequence). This CDR3 comprises 11 residues. The CDR3 loop reads CSAEYGETQYF. The CDR3 nucleotides read TGCAGTGCGGAATACGGGGAGACCCAGTACTTC.

This clone was observed once. V usage is TRBV6-5 and J usage is TRBJ2-2; D is possibly TRBD2 (6 bases). The length of the CDR3 is 14 residues. Germline CDR1 is MNHEY and CDR2 is SVGAGI. Trimming took off 2 bases at V and 5 bases at J, with 9 bases between the two ends. The CDR3 nucleotides read TGTGCCAGCAGTTACGGAGGAGGGACCGGGGAGCTGTTTTTT. This sequence encodes CASSYGGGTGELFF.